Following are 4 T cell receptor beta chains from one sample sequenced in a study of T cell repertoires in cytomegalovirus infection. One entry per CDR3 protein results from TCRdb running MiXCR on the reads. The sample shows 150,000 to 200,000 distinct CDR3 sequences, approximately 15% of them seen only once. What was sequenced was PBMCs. These receptors were obtained from a human donor in good health (CMV status not recorded). Some clones in this sample may be carry-over from other donors' samples.

V is TRBV29-1 and J is TRBJ1-1; D is unresolved. The CDR3 extends over 13 amino acids. V shed 0 bases and J shed 5 bases, with 10 bases lying between them. CDR1 and CDR2 from the germline V gene are SQVTM and ANQGSEA. In nucleotides, the CDR3 is TGCAGCGTTGAAGATGTTCGGGGTACTGAAGCTTTCTTT. This sequence encodes CSVEDVRGTEAFF.

The gene calls are TRBV20-1 and TRBJ2-6, with a tentative D call TRBD2 (6 bases). The V end was cut by 0 bases, the J end by 3 bases, with 9 bases between. Per germline, CDR1 DFQATT and CDR2 SNEGSKA (reference sequence). The CDR3 is 15 amino acids. The DNA of the CDR3 is TGCAGTGCTAGAGAGGGGACTCGTGGGGCCAACGTCCTGACTTTC. This encodes CSAREGTRGANVLTF.

This clonotype turned up a few times. This chain uses TRBV20-1 with TRBJ2-7; D ambiguous. Germline lookup yields CDR1 DFQATT and CDR2 SNEGSKA (reference sequence). This CDR3 has 10 residues. V lost 5 bases and J 6 bases, leaving 8 bases between the germline ends. CDR3 residues: CSAPSVEQYF. CDR3 in DNA: TGCAGTGCTCCTTCTGTCGAGCAGTACTTC.

The chain carries TRBV7-8 and TRBJ2-7; TRBD1 matches 9 bases. CDR1 is SGHVS, CDR2 FQNEAQ, per germline. Germline trimming cut 5 bases from V and 6 bases from J; bases unmatched to any gene: 8. The CDR3 spans 14 residues. CDR3 coding DNA: TGTGCCAGCAGCCCAGACAGGGGGGTACGCGAGCAGTACTTC. Protein: CASSPDRGVREQYF.